This T cell receptor beta chain is drawn from a study of regulatory T cells in long-lasting Graves disease. Study background: A definition of persistent Graves' disease required over 5 years of antithyroid drugs plus positive TSH receptor antibodies.

The TCR beta library used iRepertoire HTBI primers with Arm-PCR amplification of CDR3. TCRdb reprocessed the multiplex PCR reads via MiXCR and lists one record per CDR3 protein. This table has under 450,000 distinct CDR3 sequences, more than 20% appearing once. Regarding time point: persistent/refractory GD, antithyroid drugs over 5 years with positive TRAb. PBMC RNA was the source of the TCR library. This clonotype turned up a few times. This clonotype was obtained from a woman aged 40 to 50 with Graves disease. Sequences were derived from peripheral blood mononuclear cells (PBMCs), sampled when the disease was refractory, from a patient treated with antithyroid drugs.

The CDR3 DNA follows: TGTGCCAGCAGACAGGGACGTCAGTCCTACGAGCAGTACTTC. Residues: CASRQGRQSYEQYF. The J gene is TRBJ2-7, the V gene TRBV27; tentatively, D is TRBD1 (6 bases). Germline CDR1 reads MNHEY; CDR2 reads SMNVEV (reference sequence). The V and J ends lost 6 bases and 1 base respectively, with 13 bases between them. The CDR3 is made up of 14 amino acids.